The source of this T cell receptor beta chain is a study of blood T cells in healthy people across ages. Notes on the study in general: Unsorted PBMC material precluded a definitive naive versus antigen-experienced comparison. The long-lived group displayed more naive CD4+ cells, plus higher diversity, than the aged donors did.

A sample-barcoded 5' primer and a J-beta primer mix were used in a second PCR of about 7 to 12 cycles. MiXCR was run by TCRdb on the 5' RACE reads, yielding one entry per CDR3 protein. The data hold about 1 million distinct CDR3 sequences, with 40% to 45% observed a single time. Germline assignment: CDR1 SQVTM and CDR2 ANQGSEA. The CDR3 totals 13 residues. With 6 bases removed from V and 1 base from J, the gap between germline ends came to 13 bases. This clonotype has only a few counts. Its antigen is not identified. Each donor's blood draw was approximately 10 milliliters of peripheral blood. This TCR derives from a woman in her fifties or sixties in good health. The chain carries TRBV29-1 and TRBJ2-7; a weak D match, TRBD2 (7 bases). The sample comprised blood. The CDR3 DNA is TGCAGCGTGGGAGGGGGGCCTTCCTACGAGCAGTACTTC. This translates into CSVGGGPSYEQYF.